The T cell receptor beta chain described here comes from a study of cytomegalovirus exposure and HLA in healthy donors. Study findings and constraints: Trimming of TCR beta V- and J-genes showed a link, identified in a later analysis, to a missense DCLRE1C variant.

Germline trimming cut 6 bases from V and 6 bases from J; bases unmatched to any gene: 11. The CDR3 contains 16 residues. CDR1 and CDR2 (germline): SNHLY, FYNNEI. A multiplex PCR was run with 60 Vbeta primers and 13 Jbeta primers. Only in-frame clones appear in the TCRdb table, and some are missing; sequencing was by immunoSEQ multiplex PCR. The sample carries 75,000 to 90,000 clones, approximately 78% recorded once. Healthy bone marrow donors supplied every sample. In the case of this clone: The target antigen is unknown.

The sample was PBMCs. This chain connects TRBV2 to TRBJ2-2; 9 nucleotides agree with TRBD2. This sequence was found in a man aged 40-49 years in good health and CMV-seronegative. DNA of the CDR3: TGTGCCAGCAGCGTCCCGACTAGCGGAAACCCCGGGGAGCTGTTTTTT. Its translation is CASSVPTSGNPGELFF.